This TCR beta chain was observed in a study of shared clonotypes between healthy human individuals. The CDR3 consists of 14 residues. Germline-derived CDR1 and CDR2 are GTSNPN and SVGIG (reference sequence). After removal of 2 bases from V and 2 bases from J, the junction contained 3 bases not matched to a gene. TCRdb's table, derived via immunoSEQ multiplex PCR, lists solely in-frame clones and lacks some. The data hold nearly 1 million clones, with approximately 80% observed a single time. The sample was memory CD4+ T cells sorted from blood. The subset is: CD45RA-negative fraction. This sequence was found in a man in his late teens or twenties in good health. J is TRBJ1-2 and V is TRBV30; 9 positions agree with TRBD1. The CDR3 loop reads CAWSRTGENYGYTF. The CDR3 nucleotides read TGTGCCTGGAGTCGGACAGGGGAGAACTATGGCTACACCTTC.